Included here is one T cell receptor (beta chain) sequence, with context. These data originate in a study of blood T cell repertoires in COVID-19. CDR1 SGHTA and CDR2 FQGNSA come from the germline V gene. The trim removed 1 base at V and 6 bases at J, leaving 10 bases unmatched. This CDR3 contains 17 residues. In the original analysis: Reference gene primer amplification gave estimated nucleated cell counts. Data came from immunoSEQ multiplex PCR; TCRdb stores just in-frame clones and leaves some out. The DNA was the basis for D and trimming; V, J and clone size are from that table. The table has approximately 150,000 clones, approximately 85% seen once.

The TCR sequence derives from a man aged 70 or older with acute or convalescent COVID-19. Sequenced: peripheral blood. V usage is TRBV7-2 and J usage is TRBJ2-2; TRBD2 matches at 8 bases. CDR3 DNA: TGTGCCAGCAGCTTAGATTACGGGAGGGCCAGGTCCGGGGAGCTGTTTTTT. It codes for CASSLDYGRARSGELFF.